This T cell receptor beta chain is from a study of T cells in Graves' hyperthyroidism and ophthalmopathy. Study conclusions and caveats: Stable hyperthyroidism was told apart from ophthalmopathy by a model built on 13 V-J features.

TCR beta CDR3 regions were amplified from RNA transcripts. A set of HTBI primers served as the primers for a first-round RT-PCR of the TCR CDR3. TCRdb passed the multiplex PCR reads through MiXCR, listing each CDR3 protein once. The repertoire holds approximately 400,000 distinct CDR3 sequences, with approximately 13% as singletons. Any symptoms of ophthalmopathy came after the first hyperthyroidism diagnosis, from which the blood sample dates. This clonotype was picked up a small number of times. The antigen is undetermined. Trimming cost V 5 bases and J 12 bases, with 17 bases left between them. The CDR3 consists of 14 residues. Germline V gives CDR1 SGHVS, CDR2 FQNEAQ.

This receptor was taken from a man aged 30 to 45 with Graves' hyperthyroidism that later progressed to Graves' ophthalmopathy. The gene calls are TRBV7-8 and TRBJ1-6; perhaps TRBD1 as D (5 bases). Sequencing used blood. The CDR3 protein is CASSAGLWGEPLHF. The CDR3 nucleotides are TGTGCCAGCAGCGCGGGACTTTGGGGGGAACCCCTCCACTTT.